These 16 T cell receptor beta chains share one sample of origin, sequenced in a study of control samples from healthy donors and cancer patients. TCRdb's copy holds only in-frame clones and misses some; the assay was immunoSEQ multiplex PCR. The table records roughly 58,000 clones, over 75% of them present only once. Input material: PBMCs. These receptors all come from an older woman with lung cancer.

A few counts support this clone. The chain combines TRBV6-5 with TRBJ1-6; D gene uncertain. Germline lookup yields CDR1 MNHEY and CDR2 SVGAGI. The germline V and J ends were trimmed by 5 bases and 8 bases, with 7 bases remaining between them. The CDR3 totals 12 residues. In nucleotides, the CDR3 is TGTGCCAGCAGTCTTTTGTATTCACCCCTCCACTTT. Translation gives CASSLLYSPLHF.

This clone has just a few counts. The chain is built from TRBV5-8 and TRBJ1-3; a weak D match, TRBD1 (5 bases). Germline lookup yields CDR1 SGHTS and CDR2 YDEGEE. This CDR3 has 14 amino acids. The CDR3: CAGAWGLSGNTIYF. Here the CDR3 DNA reads TGTGCTGGGGCATGGGGGTTGTCTGGAAACACCATATATTTT.

The chain joins TRBV25-1 to TRBJ1-2, with D unclear. The V end was cut by 2 bases, the J end by 8 bases, with 15 bases between. This CDR3 is built from 14 residues. Germline CDR1 MGHDK, CDR2 SYGVNS. The CDR3 loop reads CASSERITSGGYTF. In nucleotides, the CDR3 is TGTGCCAGCAGTGAAAGGATTACATCGGGGGGCTACACCTTC.

The chain couples TRBV5-6 to TRBJ1-1; D unresolved. Germline V gives CDR1 SGHDT, CDR2 YYEEEE. The CDR3 contains 11 residues. V lost 1 base to trimming and J lost 8 bases, with 6 bases between them. CDR3 DNA: TGTGCCAGCAGCTTGTATAGGGAAGCTTTCTTT. It is translated as CASSLYREAFF.

This clone appeared a single time. The chain recombines TRBV6-5 with TRBJ1-6; D might be TRBD1 (5 bases). The CDR3 has 13 amino acids. The V gene lost 7 bases and the J gene lost 6 bases, with 10 bases spanning the gap. Germline V gives CDR1 MNHEY, CDR2 SVGAGI. CDR3 nucleotide sequence: TGTGCCAGCAAAACAGGAACTAATTCACCCCTCCACTTT. Translation: CASKTGTNSPLHF.

The rearrangement uses TRBV1 and TRBJ1-4. TRBV1 is tagged as a pseudogene. This CDR3 is 17 amino acids long. CDR3 bases: TGCACCAGCAGCCAAGGGGGAGCTCAGGGAGGGGAAGAAAAACTGTTTTTT. Protein product: CTSSQGGAQGGEEKLFF.

The V gene is TRBV5-1, the J gene TRBJ1-4, with a tentative D call TRBD1 (5 bases). Trimming removed 0 bases from V and 2 bases from J, with 8 bases in between. Germline V gives CDR1 SGHRS, CDR2 YFSETQ. The CDR3 totals 15 residues. CDR3 coding DNA: TGCGCCAGCAGCTTGGAGGGGAGTACTAATGAAAAACTGTTTTTT. Its translation: CASSLEGSTNEKLFF.

The chain joins TRBV18 to TRBJ2-1, with TRBD2 identical over 9 bases. V dropped 11 bases and J dropped 2; count of bases not matched to a gene: 16. The germline gives CDR1 KGHSH, CDR2 LQKENI. This CDR3 is 17 amino acids long. The chain's CDR3 is CAARGSGSGKAYNEQFF. CDR3 sequence (DNA): TGTGCCGCGCGGGGTAGCGGGAGCGGTAAGGCCTACAATGAGCAGTTCTTC.

This chain links TRBV30 with TRBJ1-2, with D unresolved. V was pared by 3 bases and J by 4 bases, with 6 bases between. This CDR3 has 11 residues. Germline-derived CDR1 and CDR2 are GTSNPN and SVGIG (reference sequence). CDR3 sequence (DNA): TGTGCCTGGAGCATGGGCTATGGCTACACCTTC. It yields the protein CAWSMGYGYTF.

The chain couples TRBV27 to TRBJ2-1; TRBD1 matches 7 bases. The trim removed 8 bases at V and 8 bases at J, leaving 9 bases unmatched. Germline values: CDR1 MNHEY, CDR2 SMNVEV (reference sequence). The CDR3 contains 13 residues. The CDR3 DNA reads TGTGCCAGCCGTAGACAGGGCGGCGATGAGCAGTTCTTC. Amino acid sequence: CASRRQGGDEQFF.

The chain links TRBV28 to TRBJ2-7; no definite D call. V lost 2 bases and J lost 3, with 8 bases in between. The CDR3 has 13 amino acids. Germline CDR1 and CDR2: MDHEN and SYDVKM. CDR3 DNA: TGTGCCAGCAGTTTACCCCCCCTCTACGAGCAGTACTTC. As protein: CASSLPPLYEQYF.

This clone came up a few times. The chain recombines TRBV5-1 with TRBJ1-1, with D possibly being TRBD1 (6 bases). CDR3 length equals 12 residues. V was cut by 7 bases and J by 5 bases, with 12 bases left in between. Germline assignment: CDR1 SGHRS and CDR2 YFSETQ. CDR3 in DNA: TGCGCCAGCGGCCAAGGGGGGACTGAAGCTTTCTTT. Residues: CASGQGGTEAFF.

V usage is TRBV9 and J usage is TRBJ1-2; 8 nucleotides agree with TRBD1. Germline lookup yields CDR1 SGDLS and CDR2 YYNGEE. J was trimmed by 6 bases and V by 2 bases; bases with no gene match: 9. The CDR3 loop spans 15 amino acids. The CDR3 sequence is CASSVDRTGRNGYTF. The CDR3 region has the DNA TGTGCCAGCAGCGTTGACCGGACAGGGAGGAATGGCTACACCTTC.

The chain employs TRBV18 and TRBJ2-2; D is unresolved. The V gene lost 2 bases and the J gene lost 3 bases, with 1 base spanning the gap. This CDR3 has 12 residues. Germline V gene data show CDR1 as KGHSH and CDR2 as LQKENI. The DNA for the CDR3 is TGTGCCAGCTCACCAGACACCGGGGAGCTGTTTTTT. Amino acid sequence: CASSPDTGELFF. Combining the CDR3 with reference TRBV18 and TRBJ2-2 gives the whole variable domain NAGVMQNPRHLVRRRGQEARLRCSPMKGHSHVYWYRQLPEEGLKFMVYLQKENIIDESGMPKERFSAEFPKEGPSILRIQQVVRGDSAAYFCASSPDTGELFFGEGSRLTVL.

The CDR3 bases are TGTGCCAGTAGTATGTGGGGGGTCACGGTCACTGAAGCTTTCTTT. Translating gives CASSMWGVTVTEAFF. The chain is built from TRBV19 and TRBJ1-1, with D possibly matching TRBD1 (5 bases). Germline V gene data show CDR1 as LNHDA and CDR2 as SQIVND (reference sequence). V lost 3 bases to trimming and J lost 4 bases, with 15 bases between them. The CDR3 has 15 amino acids.

DNA of the CDR3: TGTGCCAGCGGTCTTGGGGGCGATCAGCCCCAGCATTTT. This gives the protein CASGLGGDQPQHF. The chain employs TRBV12-3 or TRBV12-4 and TRBJ1-5, with D perhaps matching TRBD1 (6 bases). V was pared by 8 bases and J by 5 bases, with 13 bases between. CDR3 length equals 13 residues.